This T cell receptor (beta chain) stems from a study of tumor-infiltrating lymphocytes in primary liver carcinoma. Whole-study results and caveats: Pairs of tumor regions overlapped more than tumor-adjacent and tumor-blood pairs did.

cDNA specific to TCR beta was made from roughly 500 ng of total RNA, with a constant-region primer employed for priming. What produced the TCR beta libraries was three nested multiplex PCR rounds using slightly modified ARM-PCR. In the first two PCR rounds, TRBV1-TRBV30 forward primers were paired with a C-beta reverse primer, and each round lasted around 10 cycles. TCRdb ran MiXCR on the multiplex PCR reads and lists one entry per CDR3 protein. The repertoire holds 180,000 or so distinct CDR3 sequences, with about 60% as singletons. Germline DNA was also extracted, while the blood RNA originated from unsorted whole blood. Roughly 3.7 milliliters of peripheral blood were gathered ahead of the operation. Points on this clonotype: Its specificity is not known. A junction end diverges from the germline sequence, so it may reflect a read error.

Germline loops: CDR1 MNHNY, CDR2 SVGAGI (reference sequence). The CDR3 is made up of 13 amino acids. This sequence joins TRBV6-6 and TRBJ2-5; no clear D. The sequence derives from a man in his forties with primary liver carcinoma and hepatitis B virus infection. The sequenced sample was peripheral blood. CDR3: CDSSYSLQETQYF. CDR3 DNA sequence: TGTGACAGCAGTTACTCCCTCCAAGAGACCCAGTACTTC.